A selection of T cell receptor beta chains follows, all from one sample in a study of shared clonotypes between healthy human individuals. Some clones are missing from TCRdb's copy, which holds only in-frame ones; the method was immunoSEQ multiplex PCR. The sample shows hundreds of thousands of clones, about 96% of them seen only once. The sequencing input was naive CD4+ T cells sorted from blood. The receptors were gathered from a woman in her twenties or thirties in good health. Each CDR3 is given with its conserved first and last residue. A D gene is named only where the DNA matches it firmly. Size values are once, few and many counts, or a class for expanded clones, and some rows have none.

clone size	V gene	D gene	J gene	CDR3 protein	CDR3 DNA
.	TRBV6-6	TRBD1	TRBJ2-3	CASSYWTGSQDTQYF	TGTGCCAGCAGTTACTGGACAGGGTCTCAAGATACGCAGTATTTT
.	TRBV7-6	.	TRBJ2-2	CASSSLVLDQLGGELFF	TGTGCCAGCAGCTCCCTCGTCCTGGACCAACTGGGGGGGGAGCTGTTTTTT
.	TRBV28	TRBD2	TRBJ2-7	CASSYTGTNSYEQYF	TGTGCCAGCAGCTATACCGGGACTAACTCCTACGAGCAGTACTTC
.	TRBV5-4	TRBD1	TRBJ2-5	CASSFQGDGETQYF	TGTGCCAGCAGCTTTCAGGGGGACGGAGAGACCCAGTACTTC
.	TRBV18	.	TRBJ1-5	CASSPGGWNQPQHF	TGTGCCAGCTCACCCGGGGGTTGGAATCAGCCCCAGCATTTT
.	TRBV18	.	TRBJ2-7	CASSPAGKGEQYF	TGTGCCAGCTCACCAGCAGGCAAGGGCGAGCAGTACTTC
.	TRBV28	TRBD2	TRBJ2-1	CASSLFLAGGPSNEQFF	TGTGCCAGCAGTTTATTTCTAGCGGGAGGGCCCAGCAATGAGCAGTTCTTC
.	TRBV7-8	.	TRBJ1-5	CASSLAGRGNNQPQHF	TGTGCCAGCAGCTTAGCCGGTAGAGGGAACAATCAGCCCCAGCATTTT
.	TRBV18	TRBD2	TRBJ2-1	CASSGLAGGPSYNEQFF	TGTGCCAGCTCGGGACTAGCGGGAGGGCCCTCCTACAATGAGCAGTTCTTC
once	TRBV5-1	.	TRBJ1-2	CASSFPGDGYTF	TGCGCCAGCAGCTTCCCAGGGGATGGCTACACCTTC
.	TRBV10-1	TRBD1	TRBJ1-1	CASSESHRGPFTEAFF	TGCGCCAGCAGTGAGTCGCACAGGGGGCCGTTCACTGAAGCTTTCTTT
.	TRBV28	.	TRBJ1-3	CASSSDRFTSGNTIYF	TGTGCCAGCAGTTCGGACCGATTTACCTCTGGAAACACCATATATTTT
.	TRBV5-1	.	TRBJ2-7	CASSLPWAGAIYEQYF	TGCGCCAGCAGCTTGCCGTGGGCAGGGGCAATCTACGAGCAGTACTTC
.	TRBV6-5	TRBD2	TRBJ2-3	CASMSGRTDTQYF	TGTGCCAGCATGAGCGGGAGGACAGATACGCAGTATTTT
.	TRBV7-2	.	TRBJ2-1	CASSPTGVPYNEQFF	TGTGCCAGCAGCCCGACAGGAGTTCCCTACAATGAGCAGTTCTTC
.	TRBV7-9	.	TRBJ2-5	CASSFRHSRETQYF	TGTGCCAGCAGCTTCCGCCACAGTAGGGAGACCCAGTACTTC
.	TRBV2	.	TRBJ1-1	CASSRETGRNTEAFF	TGTGCCAGCAGTAGGGAGACGGGAAGGAACACTGAAGCTTTCTTT
once	TRBV6-6	.	TRBJ1-6	CASRNEGDNSPLHF	TGTGCCAGCAGAAACGAGGGGGATAATTCACCCCTCCACTTT
once	TRBV5-8	.	TRBJ2-1	CASSPDYRDYNEQFF	TGTGCCAGCAGCCCGGACTATAGAGATTACAATGAGCAGTTCTTC
.	TRBV2	TRBD2	TRBJ2-1	CASRLRAGEAYNEQFF	TGTGCCAGCAGGCTTAGGGCGGGAGAAGCGTACAATGAGCAGTTCTTC
.	TRBV4-2	TRBD2	TRBJ2-5	CASSLGTTQETQYF	TGTGCCAGCAGCTTGGGGACTACACAAGAGACCCAGTACTTC
once	TRBV2	.	TRBJ2-5	CASSAKGGPQETQYF	TGTGCCAGCAGTGCCAAGGGGGGTCCCCAAGAGACCCAGTACTTC
.	TRBV6-5	.	TRBJ2-3	CASSYRVAGDTQYF	TGTGCCAGCAGTTACCGAGTAGCTGGAGATACGCAGTATTTT
.	TRBV6-1	TRBD1	TRBJ1-5	CASSFLRDRDQPQHF	TGTGCCAGCAGCTTTCTCCGGGACAGGGATCAGCCCCAGCATTTT
once	TRBV15	.	TRBJ1-5	CATSSATGAGQPQHF	TGTGCCACCAGCAGTGCAACGGGGGCAGGTCAGCCCCAGCATTTT
.	TRBV27	.	TRBJ2-3	CASSPDGQRSDTQYF	TGTGCCAGCAGCCCGGACGGGCAGCGTTCAGATACGCAGTATTTT
.	TRBV2	.	TRBJ1-5	CASSFADSNQPQHF	TGTGCCAGTTCTTTCGCGGACAGCAATCAGCCCCAGCATTTT
.	TRBV9	TRBD1	TRBJ1-5	CASSASGTGVEPQHF	TGTGCCAGCAGCGCCTCCGGGACAGGGGTCGAGCCCCAGCATTTT
.	TRBV9	.	TRBJ1-3	CASSESLSGNTIYF	TGTGCCAGCAGCGAATCGCTCTCTGGAAACACCATATATTTT
once	TRBV7-6	.	TRBJ2-7	CASSLARISPYEQYF	TGTGCCAGCAGCTTAGCGCGAATTTCACCCTACGAGCAGTACTTC
.	TRBV5-1	TRBD2	TRBJ2-3	CASSPGTSGRDTQYF	TGCGCCAGCAGCCCGGGGACTAGCGGGAGAGATACGCAGTATTTT
.	TRBV6-1	TRBD1	TRBJ1-1	CASRETGGLTEAFF	TGTGCCAGCAGAGAAACAGGGGGCCTCACTGAAGCTTTCTTT
.	TRBV4-1	.	TRBJ2-7	CASSRQGSSAYEQYF	TGCGCCAGCAGCCGCCAAGGCTCGTCTGCCTACGAGCAGTACTTC
.	TRBV5-1	.	TRBJ2-7	CASSGRGGDYEQYF	TGCGCCAGCAGCGGAAGGGGGGGCGACTACGAGCAGTACTTC
.	TRBV19	.	TRBJ2-3	CASSTQGTSTDTQYF	TGTGCCAGTAGTACACAGGGAACTAGCACAGATACGCAGTATTTT
.	TRBV19	TRBD2	TRBJ2-1	CASTRLAGAPNEQFF	TGTGCCAGTACTAGACTAGCGGGAGCCCCCAATGAGCAGTTCTTC
.	TRBV7-9	.	TRBJ1-5	CASSSLPGPQHF	TGTGCCAGCAGCTCCCTTCCGGGGCCCCAGCATTTT
.	TRBV5-8	.	TRBJ1-3	CASSLAVRNTIYF	TGTGCCAGCAGCTTGGCTGTCCGAAACACCATATATTTT
.	TRBV6-5	.	TRBJ1-2	CASSSALNYGYTF	TGTGCCAGCAGCTCGGCTCTTAACTATGGCTACACCTTC
.	TRBV10-1	TRBD2	TRBJ2-7	CASSSGSREQYF	TGCGCCAGCAGTAGCGGGAGTCGCGAGCAGTACTTC
.	TRBV5-4	.	TRBJ2-5	CASSFGIEETQYF	TGTGCCAGCAGCTTCGGAATAGAAGAGACCCAGTACTTC
.	TRBV5-5	.	TRBJ1-5	CASSLVSNQPQHF	TGTGCCAGCAGCTTGGTTAGCAATCAGCCCCAGCATTTT
once	TRBV9	TRBD2	TRBJ2-7	CASSVGAGESYEQYF	TGTGCCAGCAGCGTAGGCGCGGGAGAATCCTACGAGCAGTACTTC
once	TRBV6-1	TRBD1	TRBJ2-5	CASRGQGETQYF	TGTGCCAGCCGGGGACAGGGAGAGACCCAGTACTTC
.	TRBV6-1	TRBD1	TRBJ1-1	CASKKDREAVPEAFF	TGTGCCAGCAAGAAAGACAGGGAGGCAGTCCCTGAAGCTTTCTTT
.	TRBV11-1	.	TRBJ2-2	CASSLSGTGELFF	TGTGCCAGCAGCTTATCAGGGACCGGGGAGCTGTTTTTT
.	TRBV6-1	TRBD1	TRBJ2-4	CASSEVRTGAKRAKNIQYF	TGTGCCAGCAGTGAAGTCCGGACAGGGGCTAAGAGAGCCAAAAACATTCAGTACTTC
.	TRBV14	.	TRBJ1-2	CASSQTQGAYGYTF	TGTGCCAGCAGCCAGACACAGGGCGCCTATGGCTACACCTTC
.	TRBV19	.	TRBJ1-1	CASSTRDTTTEAFF	TGTGCCAGTAGTACGCGGGACACCACCACTGAAGCTTTCTTT
.	TRBV7-8	.	TRBJ2-7	CASSRTERTFYEQYF	TGTGCCAGCAGTAGGACAGAAAGGACGTTCTACGAGCAGTACTTC
few	TRBV2	TRBD1	TRBJ1-2	CASRGTGSGYTF	TGTGCCAGCAGGGGGACAGGCTCTGGCTACACCTTC
.	TRBV7-9	TRBD1	TRBJ1-1	CASSSHADRDTEAFF	TGTGCCAGCAGCTCTCATGCCGACAGGGACACTGAAGCTTTCTTT
.	TRBV6-5	.	TRBJ2-5	CASSYSMIGTQYF	TGTGCCAGCAGTTACTCGATGATTGGGACCCAGTACTTC
.	TRBV5-6	TRBD1	TRBJ1-2	CASSLLGQGGYGYTF	TGTGCCAGCAGCTTATTAGGACAGGGCGGATATGGCTACACCTTC
.	TRBV28	.	TRBJ1-5	CASSLPGPYSNQPQHF	TGTGCCAGCAGTTTGCCCGGGCCCTATAGCAATCAGCCCCAGCATTTT